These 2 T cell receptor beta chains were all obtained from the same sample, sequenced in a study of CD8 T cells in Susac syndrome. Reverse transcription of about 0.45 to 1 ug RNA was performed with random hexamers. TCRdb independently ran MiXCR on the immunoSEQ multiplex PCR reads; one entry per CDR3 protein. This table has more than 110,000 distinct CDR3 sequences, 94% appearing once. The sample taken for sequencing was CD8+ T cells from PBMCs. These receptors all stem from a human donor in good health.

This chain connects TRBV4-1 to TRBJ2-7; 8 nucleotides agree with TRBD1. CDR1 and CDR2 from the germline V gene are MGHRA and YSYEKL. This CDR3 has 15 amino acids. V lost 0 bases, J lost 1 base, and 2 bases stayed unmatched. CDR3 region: CASSQEQGVSYEQYF. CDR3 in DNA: TGCGCCAGCAGCCAAGAACAGGGGGTTTCCTACGAGCAGTACTTC.

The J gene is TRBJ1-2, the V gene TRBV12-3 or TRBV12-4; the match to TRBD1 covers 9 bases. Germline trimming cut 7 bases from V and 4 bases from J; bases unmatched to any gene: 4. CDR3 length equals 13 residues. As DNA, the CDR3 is TGTGCCAGCATGGACAGGGGCCGCTATGGCTACACCTTC. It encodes CASMDRGRYGYTF.